Listed here are 19 T cell receptor beta chains from one sample, sequenced in a study of blood T cells in healthy people across ages. Then a second PCR, running about 6 to 12 cycles, was carried out with a sample-barcoded 5' primer and a J-beta primer mix. TCRdb called the 5' RACE reads again in MiXCR, with one record for every CDR3 protein. Altogether over 600,000 distinct CDR3 sequences are present, about half being singletons, with the ten largest covering over 15%. Sequencing was done on a sample of blood. The source is an elderly man in good health.

The rearrangement joins TRBV20-1 to TRBJ1-2; D uncertain. The CDR3 sequence is 12 residues long. Per the germline V gene, CDR1 is DFQATT and CDR2 is SNEGSKA (reference sequence). The CDR3 sequence is CGPPDVDYGYTF. The CDR3 DNA sequence: TGCGGACCTCCTGACGTGGACTATGGCTACACCTTC.

This clonotype was seen a few times. CDR3 in DNA: TGTGCCAGCTCAAGCGGACCCGTGAATGAGCAGTTCTTC. Its translation is CASSSGPVNEQFF. The J gene is TRBJ2-1, the V gene TRBV2; D perhaps matches TRBD2 (5 bases). Looked up from germline, CDR1 is SNHLY and CDR2 is FYNNEI. The CDR3 sequence is 13 residues long. The V end was cut by 8 bases, the J end by 7 bases, with 15 bases between.

CDR3 nucleotides: TGTGCCAGCGGGACAGGGCCCCAAGAGACCCAGTACTTC. Encoded protein: CASGTGPQETQYF. V is TRBV12-3 or TRBV12-4 and J is TRBJ2-5; 9 bases are shared with TRBD1. J gave up 1 base and V 8 bases, and 2 bases lay outside the gene matches. CDR3 length: 13 residues.

This clonotype has more than one count but fewer than ten. The V gene is TRBV5-5, the J gene TRBJ1-5; D possibly corresponds to TRBD1 (5 bases). The CDR3 is made up of 15 amino acids. V lost 3 bases, J lost 3 bases, and 13 bases lay in between. Germline loops: CDR1 SGHKS, CDR2 YYEKEE (reference sequence). CDR3 loop: CASSSGLGDNQPQHF. DNA of the CDR3: TGTGCCAGCAGCTCAGGGTTGGGGGACAATCAGCCCCAGCATTTT.

This clonotype has a handful of counts. V usage is TRBV6-5 and J usage is TRBJ2-1; the match to TRBD2 covers 11 bases. The germline CDR1 and CDR2 sequences are MNHEY and SVGAGI. This CDR3 contains 13 residues. Germline trimming cut 6 bases from V and 9 bases from J; bases unmatched to any gene: 4. As DNA, the CDR3 is TGTGCCAGCAGACTAGCGGGAGCGAGTGAGCAGTTCTTC. Translation gives CASRLAGASEQFF.

The rearrangement uses TRBV28 and TRBJ2-7; TRBD1 aligns across 8 bases. From germline, CDR1 is MDHEN and CDR2 SYDVKM. Trimming at V came to 8 bases and at J to 1 base, leaving 4 bases not matched to a gene. The CDR3 sequence is 13 residues long. The CDR3 loop reads CASGDRWSYEQYF. Here the CDR3 DNA reads TGTGCCAGCGGGGACAGGTGGTCCTACGAGCAGTACTTC.

V is TRBV4-2 and J is TRBJ2-1; maybe TRBD2 (5 bases). The V gene lost 5 bases and the J gene lost 0 bases, with 14 bases spanning the gap. Germline loops: CDR1 LGHNA, CDR2 YNFKEQ. The CDR3 extends over 16 amino acids. The CDR3 sequence: CASSTVTGSSYNEQFF. In nucleotides, the CDR3 is TGTGCCAGCAGCACTGTGACGGGGAGCTCCTACAATGAGCAGTTCTTC.

The rearrangement links TRBV25-1 to TRBJ2-3; 7 bases are a match to TRBD1. Germline CDR1 reads MGHDK; CDR2 reads SYGVNS. The V segment lost 1 base and the J segment 4 bases; nucleotides outside the gene matches: 11. The CDR3 is 17 amino acids. The CDR3 loop is CASSEWVTGPPSDTQYF. CDR3 DNA sequence: TGTGCCAGCAGTGAATGGGTGACAGGGCCCCCCTCAGATACGCAGTATTTT.

This clonotype has just a few counts. V gene TRBV15 combines with J gene TRBJ2-5; D ambiguous. Trimming removed 1 base at V and 5 bases at J, with 14 bases between. The CDR3 consists of 15 residues. Germline V gene data show CDR1 as LNHNV and CDR2 as YYDKDF (reference sequence). The chain's CDR3 is CATSRVPQGFETQYF. The CDR3 DNA sequence: TGTGCCACCAGCAGAGTCCCGCAAGGATTCGAGACCCAGTACTTC.

As concerns this clonotype: A read error may account for a junction end that differs from germline. The chain employs TRBV6-1 and TRBJ2-5; 9 bases match TRBD2. CDR3 length: 15 residues. Germline CDR1 MNHNS, CDR2 SASEGT. The CDR3 DNA follows: TGTGCCAGCATGAACCTCCCGGGACTAGCAGAGACCCCGTACTTC. Amino acid sequence: CASMNLPGLAETPYF.

Details on this clonotype: This clone may be a read error of a much larger clone one base away. This chain uses TRBV9 with TRBJ2-1; D ambiguous. The CDR3 consists of 13 residues. Germline CDR1 SGDLS, CDR2 YYNGEE. Trimming cost V 3 bases and J 13 bases, with 17 bases left between them. CDR3: CASSAVNQETQFF. The CDR3 bases are TGTGCCAGCAGCGCCGTTAACCAAGAGACCCAGTTCTTC.

The rearrangement links TRBV7-2 to TRBJ2-7; TRBD1 aligns across 7 bases. This CDR3 comprises 16 residues. V lost 5 bases to trimming and J lost 2 bases; unmatched junction nucleotides: 12. Germline V CDR1 and CDR2: SGHTA, FQGNSA. Here the CDR3 reads CASSPPPGQKPYEQYF. The DNA for the CDR3 is TGTGCCAGCAGCCCCCCCCCGGGACAGAAGCCCTACGAGCAGTACTTC. Together with reference TRBV7-2 and TRBJ2-7, the CDR3 gives the full variable domain: GAGVSQSPSNKVTEKGKDVELRCDPISGHTALYWYRQSLGQGLEFLIYFQGNSAPDKSGLPSDRFSAERTGGSVSTLTIQRTQQEDSAVYLCASSPPPGQKPYEQYFGPGTRLTVT.

Note on this clonotype: This may stem from a read error, because a much larger clone lies one nucleotide away. The chain joins TRBV7-2 to TRBJ2-1; D is undetermined. The CDR3 sequence is 13 residues long. V gave up 5 bases and J gave up 13 bases, with 18 bases separating them. Germline-derived CDR1 and CDR2 are SGHTA and FQGNSA. In DNA form, the CDR3 reads TGTGCCAGCAGCCTGAACGAACAAGAGACCCAGTTCTTC. It encodes CASSLNEQETQFF.

This clonotype showed up just a few times. The chain couples TRBV16 to TRBJ1-2; TRBD1 aligns across 8 bases. Trimming removed 2 bases from V and 6 bases from J; junction bases left unmatched: 2. This CDR3 has 13 residues. Germline lookup yields CDR1 KGHSY and CDR2 FQNENV. CDR3 bases: TGTGCCAGCAGCCAACAGGGGGCCGATGGCTACACCTTC. Amino acid sequence: CASSQQGADGYTF. Full variable domain (rest looked up from reference TRBV16 and TRBJ1-2): GEEVAQTPKHLVRGEGQKAKLYCAPIKGHSYVFWYQQVLKNEFKFLISFQNENVFDETGMPKERFSAKCLPNSPCSLEIQATKLEDSAVYFCASSQQGADGYTFGSGTRLTVV.

At least ten counts were recorded for this clonotype. The CDR3 nucleotides are TGTGCCAGCAGTCCCCCGAATGAGCAGTTCTTC. It yields the protein CASSPPNEQFF. The rearrangement uses TRBV27 and TRBJ2-1; no firm D call. This CDR3 contains 11 residues. Per the germline V gene, CDR1 is MNHEY and CDR2 is SMNVEV (reference sequence). Trimming took off 5 bases at V and 7 bases at J, with 6 bases between the two ends.

CDR3 bases: TGCGCCAGCAGCTTGCTAGCGGGACCCAATTTGGGAGGGGATGAGCAGTTCTTC. Protein: CASSLLAGPNLGGDEQFF. The chain couples TRBV5-1 to TRBJ2-1, with 9 nucleotides matching TRBD2. This CDR3 region has 18 residues. Germline V CDR1 and CDR2: SGHRS, YFSETQ. V trimming: 1 base; J trimming: 8 bases; junction bases outside the gene matches: 16. Together with reference TRBV5-1 and TRBJ2-1, the CDR3 gives the full variable domain: KAGVTQTPRYLIKTRGQQVTLSCSPISGHRSVSWYQQTPGQGLQFLFEYFSETQRNKGNFPGRFSGRQFSNSRSEMNVSTLELGDSALYLCASSLLAGPNLGGDEQFFGPGTRLTVL.

The chain couples TRBV3-1 to TRBJ1-1; weak D call: TRBD1 (6 bases). Germline V gene sequence: CDR1 LGHDT, CDR2 YNNKEL (reference sequence). V dropped 2 bases and J dropped 1 base, with 11 bases sitting between them. The CDR3 length is 15 residues. The CDR3 region is CASSQYPGQNTEAFF. The CDR3 DNA reads as TGTGCCAGCAGCCAATACCCGGGACAGAACACTGAAGCTTTCTTT. The full variable domain, completed using reference TRBV3-1 and TRBJ1-1, is DTAVSQTPKYLVTQMGNDKSIKCEQNLGHDTMYWYKQDSKKFLKIMFSYNNKELIINETVPNRFSPKSPDKAHLNLHINSLELGDSAVYFCASSQYPGQNTEAFFGQGTRLTVV.

This clonotype was detected a few times. The rearrangement uses TRBV25-1 and TRBJ2-1; D gene uncertain. Looked up from germline, CDR1 is MGHDK and CDR2 is SYGVNS. V was shortened by 0 bases and J by 7 bases, with 10 bases between the two germline ends. The CDR3 extends over 14 amino acids. The CDR3 region has the DNA TGTGCCAGCAGTGAATATGGCGGATATAATGAGCAGTTCTTC. This gives the protein CASSEYGGYNEQFF.

The genes are TRBV20-1 and TRBJ2-1; D might be TRBD2 (6 bases). CDR3 length: 14 residues. Trimming removed 2 bases from V and 11 bases from J, with 19 bases in between. Germline CDR1 and CDR2: DFQATT and SNEGSKA (reference sequence). The CDR3 DNA reads as TGCAGTGCTAGATCCTCACTAGCTTCGAGCAAGCAGTTCTTC. Translation gives CSARSSLASSKQFF.